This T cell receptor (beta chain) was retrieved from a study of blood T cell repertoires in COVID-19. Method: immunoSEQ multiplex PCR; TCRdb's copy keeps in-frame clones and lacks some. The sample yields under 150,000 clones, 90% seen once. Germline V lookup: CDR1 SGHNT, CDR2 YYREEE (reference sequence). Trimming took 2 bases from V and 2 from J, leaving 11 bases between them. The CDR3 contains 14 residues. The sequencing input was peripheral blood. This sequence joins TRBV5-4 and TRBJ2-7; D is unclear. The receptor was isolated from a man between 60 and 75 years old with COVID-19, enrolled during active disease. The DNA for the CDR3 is TGTGCCAGCAGCTTACAGCCAGATACCTACGAGCAGTACTTC. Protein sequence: CASSLQPDTYEQYF.